This T cell receptor (beta chain) was profiled in a study of T cell responses to AZD1222 COVID-19 vaccine. Measured with immunoSEQ multiplex PCR; TCRdb has only the in-frame clones, and not every one. The sample yields roughly 110,000 clones, approximately 89% seen once. The germline gives CDR1 LGHNA, CDR2 YNFKEQ. Trimming left V 4 bases short and J 5 bases short, with 9 bases between. This CDR3 region has 12 residues. The sample here was peripheral blood, taken on day 0 of AZD1222 vaccination. The V call is TRBV4-2, the J call TRBJ2-7; D is possibly TRBD2 (5 bases). This receptor was identified in an adult in good health. In nucleotides, the CDR3 is TGTGCCAGCAGCCCCAACGGGGACGAGCAGTACTTC. Translating it yields CASSPNGDEQYF.